Shown below are 12 T cell receptor beta chains from a single sample sequenced in a study of T cell responses to AZD1222 COVID-19 vaccine. Sequenced by immunoSEQ multiplex PCR; TCRdb stores in-frame clones only, minus some. This sample has 120,000 to 150,000 clones, with under 95% found just once. The material sequenced was peripheral blood, taken on day 0 of AZD1222 vaccination. These receptor sequences come from an adult in good health.

The V call is TRBV7-2, the J call TRBJ2-4; D assignment may be TRBD1 or TRBD2 (5 bases each). Trimming cost V 5 bases and J 3 bases, with 17 bases left between them. CDR1 is SGHTA, CDR2 FQGNSA, per germline. CDR3 size: 16 residues. The CDR3 sequence is CASSTLGGLGKNIQYF. CDR3 bases: TGTGCCAGCAGCACCCTTGGGGGTCTGGGCAAAAACATTCAGTACTTC.

The J gene is TRBJ1-3, the V gene TRBV30; 10 nucleotides line up with TRBD1. Germline values: CDR1 GTSNPN, CDR2 SVGIG (reference sequence). CDR3 size: 15 residues. The V and J ends lost 0 bases and 7 bases, in that order; junction bases with no gene match: 6. The chain's CDR3 is CAWSVLGQGGNTIYF. The CDR3 nucleotides are TGTGCCTGGAGTGTACTCGGACAGGGGGGCAACACCATATATTTT.

The chain recombines TRBV5-1 with TRBJ1-1; weak D call: TRBD1 (5 bases). Germline CDR1 and CDR2: SGHRS and YFSETQ. Trimming pared 4 bases from V and 1 base from J, leaving 11 bases between. This CDR3 spans 14 amino acids. CDR3 amino acids: CASSGGRSNTEAFF. The CDR3 DNA reads TGCGCCAGCAGCGGGGGACGGTCGAACACTGAAGCTTTCTTT. The entire variable domain, with the rest obtained from reference TRBV5-1 and TRBJ1-1, is as follows: KAGVTQTPRYLIKTRGQQVTLSCSPISGHRSVSWYQQTPGQGLQFLFEYFSETQRNKGNFPGRFSGRQFSNSRSEMNVSTLELGDSALYLCASSGGRSNTEAFFGQGTRLTVV.

The V gene is TRBV5-1, the J gene TRBJ2-5, with D possibly matching TRBD2 (6 bases). This CDR3 has 14 residues. CDR1 and CDR2 from the germline V gene are SGHRS and YFSETQ. V dropped 0 bases and J dropped 5 bases, with 11 bases sitting between them. This CDR3 is CASSLAGGRETQYF. The CDR3 region has the DNA TGCGCCAGCAGCTTGGCCGGGGGTAGGGAGACCCAGTACTTC.

This clone has just one count. This rearrangement joins TRBV24-1 to TRBJ2-7; TRBD2 matches 10 bases. The CDR3 consists of 18 residues. The ends lost 5 bases at V and 3 bases at J; junction bases unmatched: 15. Germline V CDR1 and CDR2: KGHDR, SFDVKD. The CDR3 protein is CATSANIFVAGGGYEQYF. CDR3 nucleotide sequence: TGTGCCACCAGTGCTAATATTTTTGTAGCGGGAGGAGGCTACGAGCAGTACTTC.

J is TRBJ1-1 and V is TRBV4-1; D not certain. Trimming stripped 1 base from V and 6 bases from J, with 12 bases between. The CDR3 is 14 amino acids. Germline V gives CDR1 MGHRA, CDR2 YSYEKL. The CDR3 region has the DNA TGCGCCAGCAGCCAAGTGGGGTCACTTTCTGAAGCTTTCTTT. Translating it yields CASSQVGSLSEAFF.

This chain joins TRBV6-1 and TRBJ2-2; D remains ambiguous. CDR1 is MNHNS and CDR2 is SASEGT in the germline V gene. This CDR3 region has 15 residues. The V gene lost 2 bases and the J gene lost 0 bases, with 7 bases spanning the gap. The CDR3 region has the DNA TGTGCCAGCAGTGAATTACTCTCGAACACCGGGGAGCTGTTTTTT. Protein sequence: CASSELLSNTGELFF.

This sequence joins TRBV7-8 and TRBJ1-1, with D unresolved. The CDR3 runs 13 residues. Germline V lookup: CDR1 SGHVS, CDR2 FQNEAQ. V lost 0 bases and J 7 bases, leaving 9 bases between the germline ends. The CDR3 spells CASSLALKFEAFF. CDR3 DNA: TGTGCCAGCAGCTTAGCGCTGAAGTTTGAAGCTTTCTTT.

V usage is TRBV7-2 and J usage is TRBJ1-6, with 7 bases identical to TRBD1. The CDR3 loop spans 18 amino acids. The V and J ends lost 5 bases and 0 bases, in that order; junction bases with no gene match: 10. Germline V gene sequence: CDR1 SGHTA, CDR2 FQGNSA. The CDR3 protein is CASSQRGQRSSYNSPLHF. The CDR3 DNA follows: TGTGCCAGCAGCCAGCGGGGACAGCGTAGCTCCTATAATTCACCCCTCCACTTT.

The CDR3 nucleotides read TGTGCCAGCAGCGTTGGGACCCCCGGGGAGCTGTTTTTT. Translating it yields CASSVGTPGELFF. V is TRBV9 and J is TRBJ2-2; TRBD1 or TRBD2 may be the D gene (5 bases each). The CDR3 totals 13 residues. Per germline, CDR1 SGDLS and CDR2 YYNGEE. V lost 2 bases to trimming and J lost 6 bases, with 8 bases between them.

This clone was seen a single time. V usage is TRBV18 and J usage is TRBJ2-1, with unresolved D. Germline loops: CDR1 KGHSH, CDR2 LQKENI. V was pared by 1 base and J by 8 bases, with 12 bases between. The CDR3 spans 14 residues. The DNA of the CDR3 is TGTGCCAGCTCACCACTGCAGGTTGGGGATGAGCAGTTCTTC. It translates to CASSPLQVGDEQFF.

The chain links TRBV9 to TRBJ2-3; D gene ambiguous. This CDR3 comprises 16 residues. The V and J ends lost 0 bases and 2 bases respectively, with 13 bases between them. CDR1 and CDR2 from the germline V gene are SGDLS and YYNGEE. CDR3 DNA sequence: TGTGCCAGCAGCGTAGGGAGCTCCATCGACACAGATACGCAGTATTTT. Encoded protein: CASSVGSSIDTDTQYF.